A single T cell receptor (beta chain) is shown here with its context. V was trimmed by 0 bases and J by 1 base, leaving 9 bases between them. Germline V gives CDR1 LGHNA, CDR2 YSLEER. The CDR3 length is 15 residues. Authors' processing steps: Reference gene primer amplification yielded estimated nucleated cell counts. Assay: immunoSEQ multiplex PCR; the TCRdb copy retains only in-frame clones and omits some. That table furnishes V, J and clone size, whereas the DNA furnished D and trimming. The sample includes roughly 200,000 clones, just under 90% of them seen just once. This sample is drawn from a study of blood T cell repertoires in COVID-19.

V usage is TRBV4-3 and J usage is TRBJ1-1; unclear D gene. The receptor was derived from a woman younger than 30 who had recovered from COVID-19. The sequenced material came from peripheral blood. CDR3 bases: TGCGCCAGCAGCCAAGAAGTATGGCCGAACACTGAAGCTTTCTTT. Residues: CASSQEVWPNTEAFF.